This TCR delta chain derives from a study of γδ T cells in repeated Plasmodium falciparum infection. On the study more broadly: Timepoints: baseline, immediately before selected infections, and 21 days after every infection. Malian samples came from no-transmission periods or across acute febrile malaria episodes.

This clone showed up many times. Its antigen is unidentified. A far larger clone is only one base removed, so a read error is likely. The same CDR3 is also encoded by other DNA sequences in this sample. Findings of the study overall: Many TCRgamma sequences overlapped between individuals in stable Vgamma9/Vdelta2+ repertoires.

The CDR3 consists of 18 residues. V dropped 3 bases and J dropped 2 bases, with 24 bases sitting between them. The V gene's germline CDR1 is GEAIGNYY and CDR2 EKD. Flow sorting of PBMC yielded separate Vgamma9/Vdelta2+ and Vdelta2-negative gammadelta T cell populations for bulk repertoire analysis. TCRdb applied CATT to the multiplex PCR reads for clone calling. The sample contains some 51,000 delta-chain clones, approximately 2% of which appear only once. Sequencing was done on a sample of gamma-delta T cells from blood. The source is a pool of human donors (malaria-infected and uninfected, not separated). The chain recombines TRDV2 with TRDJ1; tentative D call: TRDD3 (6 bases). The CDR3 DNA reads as TGTGCCTGTGACCCGGTACTGGGAGATACAAGAGAGACCGATAAACTCATCTTT. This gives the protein CACDPVLGDTRETDKLIF.